Sequencing of this T cell receptor beta chain was carried out in a study of response to subunit inactivated influenza vaccine. A single record per CDR3 protein comes from TCRdb applying MiXCR to the RT-PCR reads. In the table there are roughly 700,000 distinct CDR3 sequences, about 15% of which are singletons. CDR3 length equals 13 residues. Germline V gene data show CDR1 as SGHVS and CDR2 as FNYEAQ. With 4 bases clipped from V and 3 bases from J, the junction kept 2 bases outside the gene matches. The chain uses TRBV7-6 and TRBJ2-7; the match to TRBD2 covers 8 bases. This sequence originates from a man over 45 who received an inactivated influenza vaccine. The sample here was PBMCs from blood, taken 14 to 15 days before vaccination. This chain's CDR3 is CASSCAGGYEQYF. DNA for the CDR3: TGTGCCAGCAGCTGCGCGGGGGGCTACGAGCAGTACTTC.